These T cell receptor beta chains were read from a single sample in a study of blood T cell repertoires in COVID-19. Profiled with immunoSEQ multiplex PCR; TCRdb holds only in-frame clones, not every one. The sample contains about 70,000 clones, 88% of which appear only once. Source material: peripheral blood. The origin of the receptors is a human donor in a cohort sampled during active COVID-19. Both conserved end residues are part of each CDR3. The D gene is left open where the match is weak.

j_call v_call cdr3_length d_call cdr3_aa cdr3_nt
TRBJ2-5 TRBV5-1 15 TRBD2 CASSLGRREEETQYF TGCGCCAGCAGCTTGGGGAGGCGGGAGGAAGAGACCCAGTACTTC
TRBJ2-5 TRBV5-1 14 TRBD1 CASRTGTAQETQYF TGCGCCAGCAGGACCGGGACAGCACAAGAGACCCAGTACTTC
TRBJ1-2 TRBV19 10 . CASGQIGYTF TGTGCCTCTGGACAGATCGGCTACACCTTC
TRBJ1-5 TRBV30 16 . CAWSRSKSGVNQPQHF TGTGCCTGGAGCCGATCCAAGTCAGGGGTCAATCAGCCCCAGCATTTT
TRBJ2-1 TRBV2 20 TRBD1 CASSVFQGQGKGPSYNEQFF TGTGCCAGCAGTGTTTTTCAGGGACAGGGAAAAGGACCCTCCTACAATGAGCAGTTCTTC
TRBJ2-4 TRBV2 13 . CASSEAADSIQYF TGTGCCAGCAGTGAAGCGGCAGACTCGATTCAGTACTTC
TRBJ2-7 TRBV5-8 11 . CASSPSYEQYF TGTGCCAGCAGCCCTAGCTACGAGCAGTACTTC
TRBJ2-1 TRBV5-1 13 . CASRDFVLNEQFF TGCGCCAGCCGGGACTTCGTCCTTAATGAGCAGTTCTTC
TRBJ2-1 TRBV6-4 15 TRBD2 CASSISGTSYNEQFF TGTGCCAGCAGTATTAGCGGGACGTCCTACAATGAGCAGTTCTTC
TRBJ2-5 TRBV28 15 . CASSLPTSPQETQYF TGTGCCAGCAGTTTACCCACTAGCCCCCAAGAGACCCAGTACTTC
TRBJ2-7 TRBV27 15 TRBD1 CASRAGTGSNYEQYF TGTGCCAGCAGGGCGGGGACAGGGAGTAACTACGAGCAGTACTTC